This T cell receptor beta chain comes out of a study of blood T cell repertoires in COVID-19. Across the whole study: Both acute and convalescent COVID-19 samples were obtained from the United States, Italy and Spain. T cells, B-cell-depleted T cells, or PBMCs provided the cDNA or gDNA that served as material.

In the original analysis: Researchers report that nucleated cell counts were estimated from reference gene primer amplification. Clones were read by immunoSEQ multiplex PCR, and TCRdb kept only the in-frame ones, dropping some. V and J calls and clone size are given by that table; D and trimming were obtained from the DNA. Among approximately 220,000 clones listed, over 70% were seen once. This CDR3 spans 16 amino acids. Looked up from germline, CDR1 is SEHNR and CDR2 is FQNEAQ (reference sequence). V lost 10 bases and J 3 bases, leaving 25 bases between the germline ends. The clonotype comes from a woman in her forties or fifties with acute or convalescent COVID-19. V and J are TRBV7-9 and TRBJ2-7; TRBD2 is a possible D gene (5 bases). Sequenced material: peripheral blood. CDR3 loop: CATTPPGTRELYEQYF. Written as DNA, the CDR3 is TGTGCCACGACTCCACCGGGAACCCGGGAACTCTACGAGCAGTACTTC.